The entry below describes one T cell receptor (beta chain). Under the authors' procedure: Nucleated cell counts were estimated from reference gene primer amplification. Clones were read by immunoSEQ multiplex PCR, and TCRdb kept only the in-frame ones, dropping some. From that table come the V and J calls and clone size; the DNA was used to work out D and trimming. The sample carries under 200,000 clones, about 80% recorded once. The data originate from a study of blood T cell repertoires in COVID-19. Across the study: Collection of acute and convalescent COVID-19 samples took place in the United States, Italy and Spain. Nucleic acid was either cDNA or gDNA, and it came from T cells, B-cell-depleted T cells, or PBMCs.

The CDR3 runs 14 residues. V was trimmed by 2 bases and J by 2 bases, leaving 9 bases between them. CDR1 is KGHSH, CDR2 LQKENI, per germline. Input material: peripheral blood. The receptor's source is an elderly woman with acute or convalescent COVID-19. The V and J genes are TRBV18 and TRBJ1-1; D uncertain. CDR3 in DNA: TGTGCCAGCTCACCAACCCGAGGTAACACTGAAGCTTTCTTT. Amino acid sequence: CASSPTRGNTEAFF.